This T cell receptor beta chain was sequenced in a study of identical twins. Whole-study results and caveats: Beta clonotypes that were abundant in cord blood contained fewer insertions, a pattern absent from memory repertoires. In drawing conclusions, the study used cross-sectional statistical analysis and did not follow the same donors.

TCRdb itself ran the 5' RACE reads through MiXCR, one entry per CDR3 protein. The data contain nearly 650,000 distinct CDR3 sequences, 7.1% of them seen just once; the ten biggest clones take up around 1.6%. Only a few counts were recorded for this clonotype. Its antigen is still unknown. The V gene lost 4 bases and the J gene lost 0 bases, with 11 bases spanning the gap. Germline V gene sequence: CDR1 SGDLS, CDR2 YYNGEE. CDR3 size: 14 residues. The same sample was also studied in work on yellow fever vaccine responses in identical twins. That work adds: Twins reportedly showed a vaccine T cell response that seemed partly convergent and partly personalized.

The V gene is TRBV9, the J gene TRBJ2-7, with D maybe TRBD2 (5 bases). The sequence was obtained from a young woman in good health. The sample was PBMCs. In nucleotides, the CDR3 is TGTGCCAGCAGCTCTCTAGCTGCCTCCTACGAGCAGTACTTC. Its protein product is CASSSLAASYEQYF.